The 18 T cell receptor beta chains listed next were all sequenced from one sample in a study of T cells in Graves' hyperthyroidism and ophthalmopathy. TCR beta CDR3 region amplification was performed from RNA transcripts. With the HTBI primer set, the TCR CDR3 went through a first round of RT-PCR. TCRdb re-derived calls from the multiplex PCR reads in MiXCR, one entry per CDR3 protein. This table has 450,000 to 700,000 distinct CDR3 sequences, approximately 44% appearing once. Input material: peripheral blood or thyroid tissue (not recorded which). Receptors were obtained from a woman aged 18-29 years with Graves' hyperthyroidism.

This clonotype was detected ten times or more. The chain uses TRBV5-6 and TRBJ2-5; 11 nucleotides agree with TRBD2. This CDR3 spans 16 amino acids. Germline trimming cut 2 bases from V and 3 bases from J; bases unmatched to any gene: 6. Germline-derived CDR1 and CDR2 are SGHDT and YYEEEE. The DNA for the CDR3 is TGTGCCAGCAGCTTCCTGACTAGCGGGAATGAAGAGACCCAGTACTTC. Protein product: CASSFLTSGNEETQYF.

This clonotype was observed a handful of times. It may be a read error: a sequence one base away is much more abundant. CDR3 bases: TGTGCCAGCAGACCTAGGAGGGACGGAGGGATGAACACTGAAGCTTTCTTT. Translated, it gives CASRPRRDGGMNTEAFF. V usage is TRBV7-6 and J usage is TRBJ1-1; tentative D call: TRBD1 (5 bases). The CDR3 contains 17 residues. From germline, CDR1 is SGHVS and CDR2 FNYEAQ. The ends were cut back, 6 bases at V and 0 bases at J, with 20 bases in the middle.

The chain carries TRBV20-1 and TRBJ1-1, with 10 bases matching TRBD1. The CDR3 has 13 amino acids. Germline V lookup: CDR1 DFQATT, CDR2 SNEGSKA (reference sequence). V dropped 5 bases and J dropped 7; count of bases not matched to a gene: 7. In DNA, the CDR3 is TGCAGTGCTCCCTCGACAGGGGGCCGTGAAGCTTTCTTT. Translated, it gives CSAPSTGGREAFF.

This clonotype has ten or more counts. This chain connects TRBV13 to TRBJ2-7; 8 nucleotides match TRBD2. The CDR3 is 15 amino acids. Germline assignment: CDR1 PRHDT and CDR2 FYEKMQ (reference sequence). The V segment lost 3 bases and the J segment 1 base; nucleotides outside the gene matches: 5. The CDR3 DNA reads TGTGCCAGCAGCTTGCGGGAGGAGGGGTCCTACGAGCAGTACTTC. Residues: CASSLREEGSYEQYF.

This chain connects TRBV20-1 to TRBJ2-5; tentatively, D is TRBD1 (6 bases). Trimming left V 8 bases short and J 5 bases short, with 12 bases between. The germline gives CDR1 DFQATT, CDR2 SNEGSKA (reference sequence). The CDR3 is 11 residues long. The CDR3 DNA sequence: TGCAGTTACAGGGAAGCGGAGACCCAGTACTTC. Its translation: CSYREAETQYF.

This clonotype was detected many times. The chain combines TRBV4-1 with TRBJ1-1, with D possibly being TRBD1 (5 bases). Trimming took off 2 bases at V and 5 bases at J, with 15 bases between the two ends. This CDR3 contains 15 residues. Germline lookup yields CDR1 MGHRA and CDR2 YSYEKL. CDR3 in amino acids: CASSQTVGDHTEAFF. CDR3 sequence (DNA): TGCGCCAGCAGCCAAACAGTAGGGGATCATACTGAAGCTTTCTTT.

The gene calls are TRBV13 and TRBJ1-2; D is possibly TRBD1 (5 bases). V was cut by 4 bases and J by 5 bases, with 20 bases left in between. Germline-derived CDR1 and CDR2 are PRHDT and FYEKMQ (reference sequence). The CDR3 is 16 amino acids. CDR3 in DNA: TGTGCCAGCAGCTCCAGCTATTTGGGGACGGATTATGGCTACACCTTC. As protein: CASSSSYLGTDYGYTF.

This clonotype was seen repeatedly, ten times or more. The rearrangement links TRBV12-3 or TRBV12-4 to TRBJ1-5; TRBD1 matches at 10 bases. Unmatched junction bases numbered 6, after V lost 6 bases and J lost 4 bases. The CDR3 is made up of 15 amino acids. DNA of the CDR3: TGTGCCAGCAGCTTGGACAGGGGGGCTAATCAGCCCCAGCATTTT. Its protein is CASSLDRGANQPQHF.

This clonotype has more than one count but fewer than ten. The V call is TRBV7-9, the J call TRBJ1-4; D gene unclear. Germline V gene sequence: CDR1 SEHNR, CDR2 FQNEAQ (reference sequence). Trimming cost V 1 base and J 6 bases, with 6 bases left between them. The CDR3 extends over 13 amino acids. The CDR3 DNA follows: TGTGCCAGCAGCTTAGTGGCGGATGAAAAACTGTTTTTT. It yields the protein CASSLVADEKLFF. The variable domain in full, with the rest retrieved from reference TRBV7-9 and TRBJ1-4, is DTGVSQNPRHKITKRGQNVTFRCDPISEHNRLYWYRQTLGQGPEFLTYFQNEAQLEKSRLLSDRFSAERPKGSFSTLEIQRTEQGDSAMYLCASSLVADEKLFFGSGTQLSVL.

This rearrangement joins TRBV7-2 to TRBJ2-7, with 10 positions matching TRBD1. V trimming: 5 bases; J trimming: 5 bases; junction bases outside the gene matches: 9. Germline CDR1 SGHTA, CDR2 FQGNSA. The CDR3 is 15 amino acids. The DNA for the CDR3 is TGTGCCAGCAGCACCTCCGGGACAGGGGCCCACGAGCAGTACTTC. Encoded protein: CASSTSGTGAHEQYF.

The CDR3 sequence: CSVLPVQGRSYGYTF. CDR3 coding DNA: TGCAGCGTCCTACCCGTACAGGGGAGAAGCTATGGCTACACCTTC. The chain couples TRBV29-1 to TRBJ1-2; 7 bases align to TRBD1. V lost 6 bases, J lost 4 bases, and 14 bases stayed unmatched. The CDR3 totals 15 residues. Germline V gives CDR1 SQVTM, CDR2 ANQGSEA.

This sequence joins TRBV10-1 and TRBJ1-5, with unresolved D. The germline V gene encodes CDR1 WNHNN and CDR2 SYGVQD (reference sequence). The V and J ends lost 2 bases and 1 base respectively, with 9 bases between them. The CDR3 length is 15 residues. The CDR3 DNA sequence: TGCGCCAGCAGTGAGGATGGGGTGAGCAATCAGCCCCAGCATTTT. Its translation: CASSEDGVSNQPQHF.

The CDR3 coding sequence is TGTGCCAGCAGTGAGCGGGGCACAGATACGCAGTATTTT. Protein sequence: CASSERGTDTQYF. The V call is TRBV6-4, the J call TRBJ2-3, with D maybe TRBD2 (5 bases). The V gene's germline CDR1 is MRHNA and CDR2 SNTAGT. The CDR3 extends over 13 amino acids. Trimming took off 3 bases at V and 1 base at J, with 5 bases between the two ends.

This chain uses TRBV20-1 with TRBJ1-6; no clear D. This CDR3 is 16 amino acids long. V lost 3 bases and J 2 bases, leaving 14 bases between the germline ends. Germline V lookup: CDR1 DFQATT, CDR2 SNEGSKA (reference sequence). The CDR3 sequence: CSASPERMAYNSPLHF. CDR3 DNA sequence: TGCAGTGCTAGCCCGGAGCGGATGGCCTATAATTCACCCCTCCACTTT.

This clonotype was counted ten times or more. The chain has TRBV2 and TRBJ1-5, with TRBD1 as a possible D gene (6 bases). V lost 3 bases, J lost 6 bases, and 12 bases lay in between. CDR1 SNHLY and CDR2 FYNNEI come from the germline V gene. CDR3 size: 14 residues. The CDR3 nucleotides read TGTGCCAGCAGTGACAGGGGAAAGAGTCAGCCCCAGCATTTT. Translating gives CASSDRGKSQPQHF.

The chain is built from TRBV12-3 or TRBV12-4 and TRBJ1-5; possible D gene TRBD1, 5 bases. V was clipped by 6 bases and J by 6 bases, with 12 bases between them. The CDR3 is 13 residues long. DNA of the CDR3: TGTGCCAGCAGAAAGGGACCGATTCAGCCCCAGCATTTT. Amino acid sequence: CASRKGPIQPQHF.

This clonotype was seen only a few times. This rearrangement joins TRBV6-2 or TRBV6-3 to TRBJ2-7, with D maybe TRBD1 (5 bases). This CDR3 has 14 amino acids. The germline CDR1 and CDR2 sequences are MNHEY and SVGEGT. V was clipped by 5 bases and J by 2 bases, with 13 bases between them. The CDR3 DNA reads TGTGCCAGCAGTCCAAGACAGAGAGCCTACGAGCAGTACTTC. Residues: CASSPRQRAYEQYF.

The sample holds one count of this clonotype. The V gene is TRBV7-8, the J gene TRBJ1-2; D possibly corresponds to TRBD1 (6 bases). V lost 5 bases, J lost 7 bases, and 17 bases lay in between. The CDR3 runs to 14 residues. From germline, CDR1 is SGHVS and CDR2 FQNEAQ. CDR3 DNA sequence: TGTGCCAGCAGCCCTCAGGGGTACTCGGGTGGCTACACCTTC. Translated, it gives CASSPQGYSGGYTF.